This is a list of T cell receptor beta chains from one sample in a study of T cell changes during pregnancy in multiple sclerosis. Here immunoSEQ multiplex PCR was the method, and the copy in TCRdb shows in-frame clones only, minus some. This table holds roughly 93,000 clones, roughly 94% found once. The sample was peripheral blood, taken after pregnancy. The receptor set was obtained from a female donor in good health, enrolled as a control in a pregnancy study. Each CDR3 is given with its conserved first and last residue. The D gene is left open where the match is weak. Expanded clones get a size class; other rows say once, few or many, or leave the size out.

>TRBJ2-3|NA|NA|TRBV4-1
CASSQVGTGRRSTDTQYF
TGCGCCAGCAGCCAGGTAGGGACTGGTAGAAGAAGCACAGATACGCAGTATTTT
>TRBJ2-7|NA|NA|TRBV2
CASSLRAGGISYEQYF
TGTGCCAGCAGCCTACGAGCGGGTGGGATCTCCTACGAGCAGTACTTC
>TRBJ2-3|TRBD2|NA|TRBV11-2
CASSLIASGVITDTQYF
TGTGCCAGCAGCTTAATCGCTAGCGGGGTGATCACAGATACGCAGTATTTT
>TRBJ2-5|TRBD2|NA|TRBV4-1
CASSQGPSGETQYF
TGCGCCAGCAGCCAAGGACCTAGCGGAGAGACCCAGTACTTC
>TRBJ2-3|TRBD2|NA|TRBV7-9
CASSPSGALTDTQYF
TGTGCCAGCAGTCCAAGCGGGGCCCTCACAGATACGCAGTATTTT
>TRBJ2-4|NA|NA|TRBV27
CASSSGIGAKNIQYF
TGTGCCAGCAGTTCAGGGATAGGGGCCAAAAACATTCAGTACTTC
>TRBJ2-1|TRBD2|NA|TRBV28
CASSTGLARGGHNEQFF
TGTGCCAGCAGCACGGGACTAGCGCGAGGAGGCCATAATGAGCAGTTCTTC
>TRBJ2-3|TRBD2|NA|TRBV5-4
CASSLGAGGWGTDTQYF
TGTGCCAGCAGCCTTGGGGCGGGGGGTTGGGGCACAGATACGCAGTATTTT
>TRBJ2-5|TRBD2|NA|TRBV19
CASSIWFGTSGEETQYF
TGTGCCAGTAGTATATGGTTCGGGACTAGCGGGGAAGAGACCCAGTACTTC
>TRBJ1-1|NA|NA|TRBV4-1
CASSRGMNTEAFF
TGCGCCAGCAGCAGGGGGATGAACACTGAAGCTTTCTTT
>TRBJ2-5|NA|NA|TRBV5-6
CASSLEGKQETQYF
TGTGCCAGCAGCTTGGAGGGGAAACAAGAGACCCAGTACTTC
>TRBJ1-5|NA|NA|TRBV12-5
CASGGAQGPAEQPQHF
TGTGCTAGTGGTGGGGCCCAGGGGCCAGCAGAACAGCCCCAGCATTTT
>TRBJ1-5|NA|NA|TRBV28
CASSETDGNQPQHF
TGTGCCAGCAGTGAAACAGATGGCAATCAGCCCCAGCATTTT
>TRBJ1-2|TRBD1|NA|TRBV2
CASSEEPGQTTLNYGYTF
TGTGCCAGCAGTGAAGAACCGGGACAGACGACACTGAACTATGGCTACACCTTC
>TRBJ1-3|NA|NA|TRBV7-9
CASTSRDTIYF
TGTGCCAGCACCTCGAGGGACACCATATATTTT
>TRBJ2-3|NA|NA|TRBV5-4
CASSSPAVSTDTQYF
TGTGCCAGCAGCTCTCCAGCGGTTAGCACAGATACGCAGTATTTT
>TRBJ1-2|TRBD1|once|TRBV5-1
CASSPQFQPGQGGYTF
TGCGCCAGCAGCCCCCAATTCCAACCGGGACAGGGAGGCTACACCTTC
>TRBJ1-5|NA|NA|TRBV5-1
CASSLGQSNQPQHF
TGCGCCAGCAGCTTGGGTCAGAGCAATCAGCCCCAGCATTTT
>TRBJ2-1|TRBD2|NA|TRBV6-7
CASSYSRGSGGSYNEQFF
TGTGCCAGCAGTTACTCGAGAGGCAGCGGGGGATCCTACAATGAGCAGTTCTTC
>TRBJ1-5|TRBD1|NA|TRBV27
CASSHRGPNQPQHF
TGTGCCAGCAGCCACAGGGGCCCCAATCAGCCCCAGCATTTT
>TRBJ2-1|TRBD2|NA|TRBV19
CASSPRLAGDNEQFF
TGTGCCAGTAGCCCGCGACTAGCGGGGGACAATGAGCAGTTCTTC
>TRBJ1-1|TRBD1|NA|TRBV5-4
CASSRSRTGLNTEAFF
TGTGCCAGCAGCCGTAGTCGGACAGGGCTGAACACTGAAGCTTTCTTT
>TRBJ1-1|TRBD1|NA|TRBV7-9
CASSQGAYTEAFF
TGTGCCAGCAGTCAGGGGGCCTACACTGAAGCTTTCTTT
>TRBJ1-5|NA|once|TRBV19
CASSIEGVRRQPQHF
TGTGCCAGTAGTATAGAAGGGGTGAGGCGTCAGCCCCAGCATTTT
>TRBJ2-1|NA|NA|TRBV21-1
CASSKGSRTDSYNEQFF
TGTGCCAGCAGCAAAGGGTCCCGGACAGACTCCTACAATGAGCAGTTCTTC
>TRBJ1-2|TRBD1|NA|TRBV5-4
CASSLRGVGGYTF
TGTGCCAGCAGCCTCAGGGGGGTTGGTGGCTACACCTTC
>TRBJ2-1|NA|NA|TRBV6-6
CASSYDRGDREQFF
TGTGCCAGCAGTTACGATCGAGGCGACCGGGAGCAGTTCTTC
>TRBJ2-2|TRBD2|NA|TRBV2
CARRAGTGELFF
TGTGCCAGACGAGCGGGGACCGGGGAGCTGTTTTTT
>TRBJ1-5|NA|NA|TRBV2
CASSEIVDSPNQPQHF
TGTGCCAGCAGTGAAATAGTGGACAGCCCCAATCAGCCCCAGCATTTT
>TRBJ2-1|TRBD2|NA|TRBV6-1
CASSEAPSGIGGNEQFF
TGTGCCAGCAGTGAAGCGCCTAGCGGGATAGGGGGCAATGAGCAGTTCTTC
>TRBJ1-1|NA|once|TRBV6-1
CASSENLAGRGAFF
TGTGCCAGCAGTGAAAACCTCGCAGGGCGCGGAGCTTTCTTT